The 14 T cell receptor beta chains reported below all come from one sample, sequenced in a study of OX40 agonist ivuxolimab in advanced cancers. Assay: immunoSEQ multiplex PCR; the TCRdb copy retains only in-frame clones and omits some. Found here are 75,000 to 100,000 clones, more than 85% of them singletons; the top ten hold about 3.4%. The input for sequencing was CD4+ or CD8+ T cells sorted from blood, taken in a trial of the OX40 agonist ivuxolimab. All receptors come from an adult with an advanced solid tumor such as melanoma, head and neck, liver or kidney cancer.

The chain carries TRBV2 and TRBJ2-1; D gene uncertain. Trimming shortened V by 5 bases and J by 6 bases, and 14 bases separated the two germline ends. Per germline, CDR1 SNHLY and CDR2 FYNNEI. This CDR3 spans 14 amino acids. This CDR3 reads CASSPTARSNEQFF. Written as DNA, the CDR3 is TGTGCCAGCAGTCCGACGGCCAGGTCCAATGAGCAGTTCTTC.

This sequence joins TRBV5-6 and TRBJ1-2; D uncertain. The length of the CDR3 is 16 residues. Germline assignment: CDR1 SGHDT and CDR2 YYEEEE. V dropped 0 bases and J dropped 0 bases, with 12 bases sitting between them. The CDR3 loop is CASSLAVQSPNYGYTF. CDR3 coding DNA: TGTGCCAGCAGCTTGGCTGTACAGAGCCCTAACTATGGCTACACCTTC.

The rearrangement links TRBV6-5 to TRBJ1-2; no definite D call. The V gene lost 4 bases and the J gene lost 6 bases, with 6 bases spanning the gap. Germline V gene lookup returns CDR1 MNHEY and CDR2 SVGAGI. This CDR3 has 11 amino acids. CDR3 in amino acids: CASSSGNGYTF. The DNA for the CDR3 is TGTGCCAGCAGTTCTGGTAATGGCTACACCTTC.

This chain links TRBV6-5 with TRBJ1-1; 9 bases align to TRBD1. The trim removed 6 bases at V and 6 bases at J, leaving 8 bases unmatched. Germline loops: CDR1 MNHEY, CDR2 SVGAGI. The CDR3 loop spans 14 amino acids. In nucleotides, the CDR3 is TGTGCCAGCAGCTCACAGGGGGCAGGATCTGAAGCTTTCTTT. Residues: CASSSQGAGSEAFF.

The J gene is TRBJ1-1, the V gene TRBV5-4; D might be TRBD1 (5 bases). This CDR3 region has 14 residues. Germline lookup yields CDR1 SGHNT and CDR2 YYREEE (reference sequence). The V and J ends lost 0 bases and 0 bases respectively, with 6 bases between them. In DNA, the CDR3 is TGTGCCAGCAGCTTGGAGGGGATGAACACTGAAGCTTTCTTT. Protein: CASSLEGMNTEAFF.

The CDR3: CASSWSGAQYEQYF. The CDR3 DNA reads TGCGCCAGCAGTTGGTCAGGGGCCCAGTACGAGCAGTACTTC. This sequence joins TRBV10-2 and TRBJ2-7; the D gene is possibly TRBD1 (6 bases). V gave up 5 bases and J gave up 4 bases, with 15 bases separating them. CDR1 WSHSY and CDR2 SAAADI come from the germline V gene. The CDR3 consists of 14 residues.

CDR3 sequence: CASSPQRDNQPQHF. The CDR3, as DNA: TGTGCCAGCAGTCCACAGAGGGATAATCAGCCCCAGCATTTT. V gene TRBV27 combines with J gene TRBJ1-5, with D unclear. CDR3 length: 14 residues. Germline assignment: CDR1 MNHEY and CDR2 SMNVEV (reference sequence). V was shortened by 5 bases and J by 4 bases, with 12 bases between the two germline ends.

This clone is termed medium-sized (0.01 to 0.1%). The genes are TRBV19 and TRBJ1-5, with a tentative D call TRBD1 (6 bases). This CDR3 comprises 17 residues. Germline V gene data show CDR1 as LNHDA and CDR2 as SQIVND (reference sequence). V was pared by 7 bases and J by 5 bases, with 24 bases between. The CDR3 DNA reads TGTGCCAGTATAGACGGAGGAGGGGGAAGTCCGCATCAGCCCCAGCATTTT. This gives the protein CASIDGGGGSPHQPQHF.

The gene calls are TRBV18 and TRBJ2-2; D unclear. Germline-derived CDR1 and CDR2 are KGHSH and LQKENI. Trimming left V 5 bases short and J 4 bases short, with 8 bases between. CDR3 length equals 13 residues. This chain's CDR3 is CASSDGGTGELFF. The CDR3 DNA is TGTGCCAGCTCAGACGGTGGCACCGGGGAGCTGTTTTTT.

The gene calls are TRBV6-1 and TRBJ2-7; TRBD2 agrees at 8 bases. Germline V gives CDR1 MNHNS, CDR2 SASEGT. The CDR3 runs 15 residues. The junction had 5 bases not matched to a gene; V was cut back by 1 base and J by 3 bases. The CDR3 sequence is CASSEGTSSYYEQYF. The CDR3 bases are TGTGCCAGCAGTGAAGGGACTAGCAGCTACTACGAGCAGTACTTC.

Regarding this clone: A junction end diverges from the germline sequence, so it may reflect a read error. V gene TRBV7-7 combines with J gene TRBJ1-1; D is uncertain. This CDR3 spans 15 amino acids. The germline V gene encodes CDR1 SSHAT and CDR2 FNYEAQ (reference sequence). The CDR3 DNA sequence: TGTGCTAGCAGCTTAGTCGGAGGTAGGGCCACTGAAGCTTTCTTT. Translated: CASSLVGGRATEAFF.

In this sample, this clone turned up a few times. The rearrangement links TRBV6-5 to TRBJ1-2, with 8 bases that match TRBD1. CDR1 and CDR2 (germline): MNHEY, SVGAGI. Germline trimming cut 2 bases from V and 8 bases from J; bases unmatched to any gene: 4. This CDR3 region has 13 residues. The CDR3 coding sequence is TGTGCCAGCAGTTACAGGACAGGGATGGGCTACACCTTC. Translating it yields CASSYRTGMGYTF.

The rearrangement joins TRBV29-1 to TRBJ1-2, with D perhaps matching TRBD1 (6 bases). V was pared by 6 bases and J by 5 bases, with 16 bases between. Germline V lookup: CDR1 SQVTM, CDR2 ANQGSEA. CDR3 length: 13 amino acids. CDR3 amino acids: CSVAHGGLYGYTF. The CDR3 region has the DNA TGCAGCGTAGCTCACGGGGGCTTGTATGGCTACACCTTC.

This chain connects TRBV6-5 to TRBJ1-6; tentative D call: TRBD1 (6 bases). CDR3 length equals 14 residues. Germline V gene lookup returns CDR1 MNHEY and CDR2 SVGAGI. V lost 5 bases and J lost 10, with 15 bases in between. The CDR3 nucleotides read TGTGCCAGCAGTCAGACAGGAGGAGGATCACCCCTCCACTTT. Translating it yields CASSQTGGGSPLHF.